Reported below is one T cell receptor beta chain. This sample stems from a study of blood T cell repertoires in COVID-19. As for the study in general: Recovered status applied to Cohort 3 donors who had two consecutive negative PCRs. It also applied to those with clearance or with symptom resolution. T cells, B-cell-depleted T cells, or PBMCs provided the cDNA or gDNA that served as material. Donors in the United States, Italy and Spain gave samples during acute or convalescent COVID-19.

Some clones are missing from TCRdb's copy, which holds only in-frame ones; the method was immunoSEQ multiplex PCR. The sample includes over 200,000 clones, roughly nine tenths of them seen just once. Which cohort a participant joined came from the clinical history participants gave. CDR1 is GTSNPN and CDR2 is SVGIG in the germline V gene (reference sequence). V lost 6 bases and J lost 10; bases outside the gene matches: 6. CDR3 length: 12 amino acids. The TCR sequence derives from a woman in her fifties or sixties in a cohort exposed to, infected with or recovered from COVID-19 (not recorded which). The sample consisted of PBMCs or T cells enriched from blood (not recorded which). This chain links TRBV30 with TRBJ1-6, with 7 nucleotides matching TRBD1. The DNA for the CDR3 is TGTGCCTGTTACGACAGGGAATCACCCCTCCACTTT. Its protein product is CACYDRESPLHF.